This T cell receptor (beta chain) came from a study of blood T cell repertoires in COVID-19. The wider study: There were acute and convalescent COVID-19 samples, and they came from the United States, Italy and Spain.

Germline V gene lookup returns CDR1 LNHDA and CDR2 SQIVND (reference sequence). The V gene end was trimmed by 3 bases and the J gene end by 1 base; junction bases not matched to a gene: 5. The CDR3 has 16 residues. TCRdb's table, derived via immunoSEQ multiplex PCR, lists solely in-frame clones and lacks some. The data show about 110,000 clones, 84% seen once. The TCR was taken from a woman aged 55 to 70 with acute or convalescent COVID-19. Sequences were obtained from peripheral blood. The rearrangement uses TRBV19 and TRBJ2-3; TRBD2 agrees at 9 bases. The CDR3 DNA reads TGTGCCAGTAGTATGGTAGCGGGAGTCCGCACAGATACGCAGTATTTT. This gives the protein CASSMVAGVRTDTQYF.